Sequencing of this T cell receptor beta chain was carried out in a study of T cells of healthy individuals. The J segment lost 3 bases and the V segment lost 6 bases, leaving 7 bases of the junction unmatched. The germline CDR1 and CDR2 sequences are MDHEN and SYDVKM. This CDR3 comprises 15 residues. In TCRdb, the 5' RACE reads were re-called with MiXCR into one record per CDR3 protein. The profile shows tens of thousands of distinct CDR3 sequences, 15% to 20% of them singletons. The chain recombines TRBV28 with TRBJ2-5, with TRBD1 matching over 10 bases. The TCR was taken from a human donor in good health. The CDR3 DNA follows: TGTGCCAGCAGGACGGGACAGGGGCTCGAAGAGACCCAGTACTTC. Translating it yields CASRTGQGLEETQYF.